This is a list of T cell receptor beta chains from one sample in a study of CD8 T cells in Susac syndrome. TCRdb independently ran MiXCR on the immunoSEQ multiplex PCR reads; one entry per CDR3 protein. The sample has 400,000 to 550,000 distinct CDR3 sequences, roughly 85% seen once; the top ten hold about 0.1%. The material sequenced was CD8+ T cells from PBMCs. Receptor source: a human donor with multiple sclerosis. Both conserved end residues are part of each CDR3. The D gene is left open where the match is weak. Clone size, where shown, is once, few, many, or a class for clones that have expanded.

clone_size: NA
j_call: TRBJ2-1
d_call: TRBD2
v_call: TRBV19
cdr3_nt: TGTGCCAGTAGTGGGGGGGACCCCTACAATGAGCAGTTCTTC
cdr3_aa: CASSGGDPYNEQFF

clone_size: NA
j_call: TRBJ2-1
d_call: NA
v_call: TRBV19
cdr3_nt: TGTGCCAGTAGTATATCAAACCCGGGTTCGAATGAGCAGTTCTTC
cdr3_aa: CASSISNPGSNEQFF

clone_size: NA
j_call: TRBJ2-1
d_call: TRBD2
v_call: TRBV27
cdr3_nt: TGTGCCAGCAGTCCCCTAACTAGCGGCGCCAGGTCTGAGCAGTTCTTC
cdr3_aa: CASSPLTSGARSEQFF

clone_size: NA
j_call: TRBJ2-2
d_call: NA
v_call: TRBV4-1
cdr3_nt: TGCGCCAGCAGCCAAGCGCCTCCGCCCGATGGGTCCGGGGAGCTGTTTTTT
cdr3_aa: CASSQAPPPDGSGELFF

clone_size: NA
j_call: TRBJ2-5
d_call: NA
v_call: TRBV5-1
cdr3_nt: TGCGCCAGCAGCTTGATCTATGGAGAGACCCAGTACTTC
cdr3_aa: CASSLIYGETQYF

clone_size: NA
j_call: TRBJ1-1
d_call: NA
v_call: TRBV7-2
cdr3_nt: TGTGCCAGCAGCTTATTGAGTGGGGCTGAAGCTTTCTTT
cdr3_aa: CASSLLSGAEAFF

clone_size: NA
j_call: TRBJ1-1
d_call: TRBD1
v_call: TRBV7-8
cdr3_nt: TGTGCCAGCAGCTTTTGGACAGGGGATATGAACACTGAAGCTTTCTTT
cdr3_aa: CASSFWTGDMNTEAFF

clone_size: NA
j_call: TRBJ2-7
d_call: TRBD2
v_call: TRBV30
cdr3_nt: TGTGCCTGGAGCGGAGGGGACTACCCAACCTACGAGCAGTACTTC
cdr3_aa: CAWSGGDYPTYEQYF

clone_size: NA
j_call: TRBJ1-1
d_call: NA
v_call: TRBV4-1
cdr3_nt: TGCGCCAGCAGCCATCTAGACGATCGGGGCACTGAAGCTTTCTTT
cdr3_aa: CASSHLDDRGTEAFF

clone_size: NA
j_call: TRBJ2-3
d_call: TRBD2
v_call: TRBV6-4
cdr3_nt: TGTGCCAGCAGCTCGAAGGGCGGGGGGTCCACAGATACGCAGTATTTT
cdr3_aa: CASSSKGGGSTDTQYF

clone_size: NA
j_call: TRBJ2-7
d_call: NA
v_call: TRBV12-5
cdr3_nt: TGTGCTAGTGGTTTTACCGGGCCTTACGAGCAGTACTTC
cdr3_aa: CASGFTGPYEQYF

clone_size: NA
j_call: TRBJ1-2
d_call: NA
v_call: TRBV5-1
cdr3_nt: TGCGCCAGCAGCTTGGCCATGGGGGATGGCTACACCTTC
cdr3_aa: CASSLAMGDGYTF

clone_size: NA
j_call: TRBJ2-7
d_call: TRBD1
v_call: TRBV5-4
cdr3_nt: TGTGCCAGCAGCTTGGACCTCGACAGGGAAGAGCAGTACTTC
cdr3_aa: CASSLDLDREEQYF

clone_size: NA
j_call: TRBJ2-3
d_call: NA
v_call: TRBV27
cdr3_nt: TGTGCCAGCAGTCCCCATCACATCACAGATACGCAGTATTTT
cdr3_aa: CASSPHHITDTQYF

clone_size: NA
j_call: TRBJ2-2
d_call: NA
v_call: TRBV14
cdr3_nt: TGTGCCAGCAGCCAAGAACTTTTACAGAACACCGGGGAGCTGTTTTTT
cdr3_aa: CASSQELLQNTGELFF

clone_size: once
j_call: TRBJ2-3
d_call: TRBD2
v_call: TRBV28
cdr3_nt: TGTGCCAGCAGGGGGACTAGCGGGAGGGCCAGAGATACGCAGTATTTT
cdr3_aa: CASRGTSGRARDTQYF

clone_size: NA
j_call: TRBJ2-7
d_call: NA
v_call: TRBV30
cdr3_nt: TGTGCCTGGAGTGCCCTAGGAACAGGGAGGGACGAGCAGTACTTC
cdr3_aa: CAWSALGTGRDEQYF

clone_size: NA
j_call: TRBJ1-2
d_call: NA
v_call: TRBV29-1
cdr3_nt: TGCAGCGTTGAAGGGGCAGGGAATGAGTATGGCTACACCTTC
cdr3_aa: CSVEGAGNEYGYTF

clone_size: NA
j_call: TRBJ2-6
d_call: NA
v_call: TRBV4-2
cdr3_nt: TGTGCCAGCAGCCAAGAACTGGGGGCCAACGTCCTGACTTTC
cdr3_aa: CASSQELGANVLTF

clone_size: NA
j_call: TRBJ1-2
d_call: NA
v_call: TRBV28
cdr3_nt: TGTGCCAGCAGGGAGGGACATGGCTACACCTTC
cdr3_aa: CASREGHGYTF

clone_size: NA
j_call: TRBJ1-2
d_call: TRBD1
v_call: TRBV27
cdr3_nt: TGTGCCAGCAGTTCCATAAGACAGGGATTCTATGGCTACACCTTC
cdr3_aa: CASSSIRQGFYGYTF

clone_size: few
j_call: TRBJ2-3
d_call: NA
v_call: TRBV4-2
cdr3_nt: TGTGCCAGCAGGGGCAGCCGGGGTAGCACAGATACGCAGTATTTT
cdr3_aa: CASRGSRGSTDTQYF

clone_size: NA
j_call: TRBJ2-7
d_call: NA
v_call: TRBV18
cdr3_nt: TGTGCCAGCTCACCGGACAAGTCTGTCGAGCAGTACTTC
cdr3_aa: CASSPDKSVEQYF

clone_size: NA
j_call: TRBJ2-1
d_call: TRBD2
v_call: TRBV3-1
cdr3_nt: TGTGCCAGCAGCCAAGGGACTAGCGTTGAGCAGTTCTTC
cdr3_aa: CASSQGTSVEQFF

clone_size: NA
j_call: TRBJ2-1
d_call: NA
v_call: TRBV5-1
cdr3_nt: TGCGCCAGCAGCTTGGGAGCGAACTCCTACAATGAGCAGTTCTTC
cdr3_aa: CASSLGANSYNEQFF

clone_size: NA
j_call: TRBJ2-5
d_call: NA
v_call: TRBV28
cdr3_nt: TGTGCCAGCAGTTTATCGTTGGAGGTAGAGACCCAGTACTTC
cdr3_aa: CASSLSLEVETQYF

clone_size: once
j_call: TRBJ2-6
d_call: TRBD1
v_call: TRBV6-2/TRBV6-3
cdr3_nt: TGTGCCAGCAGTTACGAGATCGGGACAGAACACTCTGGGGCCAACGTCCTGACTTTC
cdr3_aa: CASSYEIGTEHSGANVLTF

clone_size: NA
j_call: TRBJ2-5
d_call: TRBD2
v_call: TRBV5-5
cdr3_nt: TGTGCCAGCAGCGGAGCCGGGACTAGTAACGGAAAGACCCAGTACTTC
cdr3_aa: CASSGAGTSNGKTQYF

clone_size: NA
j_call: TRBJ2-4
d_call: NA
v_call: TRBV5-1
cdr3_nt: TGCGCCAGCAATGGAGGGGAAGGAGACGGGGCCAAAAACATTCAGTACTTC
cdr3_aa: CASNGGEGDGAKNIQYF

clone_size: NA
j_call: TRBJ1-2
d_call: TRBD1
v_call: TRBV25-1
cdr3_nt: TGTGCCAGCAGTGGACAAGACAGGGGGCACACCTATGGCTACACCTTC
cdr3_aa: CASSGQDRGHTYGYTF

clone_size: NA
j_call: TRBJ1-2
d_call: NA
v_call: TRBV6-5
cdr3_nt: TGTGCCAGCGGAGAGATCGGAGACTATGGCTACACCTTC
cdr3_aa: CASGEIGDYGYTF

clone_size: NA
j_call: TRBJ1-6
d_call: NA
v_call: TRBV6-4
cdr3_nt: TGTGCCAGCAGTGACTCGTCAGCAGGGAATTCACCCCTCCACTTT
cdr3_aa: CASSDSSAGNSPLHF

clone_size: NA
j_call: TRBJ1-4
d_call: NA
v_call: TRBV27
cdr3_nt: TGTGCCAGCAGTTCATGGGGGCCGGGTGAAAAACTGTTTTTT
cdr3_aa: CASSSWGPGEKLFF

clone_size: NA
j_call: TRBJ2-1
d_call: NA
v_call: TRBV5-1
cdr3_nt: TGCGCCAGCAGCTTGGGAGGACGGAACTACAATGAGCAGTTCTTC
cdr3_aa: CASSLGGRNYNEQFF

clone_size: NA
j_call: TRBJ2-1
d_call: TRBD2
v_call: TRBV7-9
cdr3_nt: TGTGCCAGCAGCCCAAGACTAGCGACAACCTACAATGAGCAGTTCTTC
cdr3_aa: CASSPRLATTYNEQFF

clone_size: NA
j_call: TRBJ2-1
d_call: NA
v_call: TRBV6-2/TRBV6-3
cdr3_nt: TGTGCCAGCAGCCCAACGGCGATGGGGGGCAATGAGCAGTTCTTC
cdr3_aa: CASSPTAMGGNEQFF

clone_size: NA
j_call: TRBJ1-1
d_call: NA
v_call: TRBV3-1
cdr3_nt: TGTGCCAGCAGCCATGCGTCGAGGGAGGAGGGCACTGAAGCTTTCTTT
cdr3_aa: CASSHASREEGTEAFF

clone_size: NA
j_call: TRBJ1-1
d_call: NA
v_call: TRBV30
cdr3_nt: TGTGCCTGGAGTTACGGTGAGAACACTGAAGCTTTCTTT
cdr3_aa: CAWSYGENTEAFF